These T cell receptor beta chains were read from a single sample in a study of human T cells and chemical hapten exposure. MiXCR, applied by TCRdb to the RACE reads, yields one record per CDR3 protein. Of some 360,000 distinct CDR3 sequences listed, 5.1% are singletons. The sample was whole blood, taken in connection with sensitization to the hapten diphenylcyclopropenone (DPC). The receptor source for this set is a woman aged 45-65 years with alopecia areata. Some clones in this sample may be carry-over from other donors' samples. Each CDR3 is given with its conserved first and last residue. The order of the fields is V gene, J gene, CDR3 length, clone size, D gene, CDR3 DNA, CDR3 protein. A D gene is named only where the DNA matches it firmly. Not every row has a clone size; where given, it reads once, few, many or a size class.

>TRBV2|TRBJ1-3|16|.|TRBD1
TGTGCCAGCAGTGCACGGACAGGGGTCTCTGGAAACACCATATATTTT
CASSARTGVSGNTIYF
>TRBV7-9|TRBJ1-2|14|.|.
TGTGCCAGCAGCTTAGATTTGGAGAACTATGGCTACACCTTC
CASSLDLENYGYTF
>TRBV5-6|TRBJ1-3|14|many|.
TGTGCCAGCAGTTTACAGGCCTCTGGAAACACCATATATTTT
CASSLQASGNTIYF
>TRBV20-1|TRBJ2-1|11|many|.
TGCAGTGCTAGAGGCAGCAATGAGCAGTTCTTC
CSARGSNEQFF
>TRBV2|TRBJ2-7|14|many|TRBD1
TGTGCCAGCAGGGAAGCCGGGACAGGGAACGAGCAGTACTTC
CASREAGTGNEQYF
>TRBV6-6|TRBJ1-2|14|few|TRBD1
TGTGCCAGCAGTTACGCGCCGGGACAGGGATCCTACACCTTC
CASSYAPGQGSYTF
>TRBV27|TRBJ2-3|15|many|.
TGTGCCAGCAGTTTTGGAGACAGACGCACAGATACGCAGTATTTT
CASSFGDRRTDTQYF
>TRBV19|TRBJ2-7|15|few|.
TGTGCCAGCCATTTCGGTCGGGCACCAACCTACGAGCAGTACTTC
CASHFGRAPTYEQYF
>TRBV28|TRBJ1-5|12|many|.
TGTGCCAGCATTAAGCCCGGGCAGCCCCAGCATTTT
CASIKPGQPQHF
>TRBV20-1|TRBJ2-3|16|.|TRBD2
TGCAGTGCTAGCCCCCTGACTAGCGGGAGCACAGATACGCAGTATTTT
CSASPLTSGSTDTQYF
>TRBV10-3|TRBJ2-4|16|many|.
TGTGCCATCAGATCAGACGGGAGCTTAGCCAAAAACATTCAGTACTTC
CAIRSDGSLAKNIQYF
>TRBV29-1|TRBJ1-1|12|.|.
TGCAGCGTTGTTGGGCGGACATCTGAAGCTTTCTTT
CSVVGRTSEAFF
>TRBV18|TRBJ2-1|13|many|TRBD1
TGTGCCAGCTCACGCCGGGACAGTGATGAGCAGTTCTTC
CASSRRDSDEQFF
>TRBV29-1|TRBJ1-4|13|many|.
TGCAGCGTTGGCAGGGGAGTTAGTGAAAAACTGTTTTTT
CSVGRGVSEKLFF
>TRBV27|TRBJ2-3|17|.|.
TGTGCCAGCAGCCCTAACTCTCTCGGACAGCCCACAGATACGCAGTATTTT
CASSPNSLGQPTDTQYF
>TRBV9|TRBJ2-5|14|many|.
TGTGCCAGCAGCGGACCGGGAGCCCAAGAGACCCAGTACTTC
CASSGPGAQETQYF
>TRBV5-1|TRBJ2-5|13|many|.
TGCGCCAGCAGCTTGGGTGTCCAAGAGACCCAGTACTTC
CASSLGVQETQYF
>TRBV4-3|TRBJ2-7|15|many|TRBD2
TGCGCCAGCAGCCCGGGACTAGAGGGCTCCTACGAGCAGTACTTC
CASSPGLEGSYEQYF
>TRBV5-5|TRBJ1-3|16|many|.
TGTGCCAGCAGCTTTTGGGCAGTAGTATCCGGAGACACCATATATTTT
CASSFWAVVSGDTIYF
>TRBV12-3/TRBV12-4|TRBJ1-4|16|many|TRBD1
TGTGCCAGCAGTTTTGGTCAGGGGGTAGGAAATGAAAAACTGTTTTTT
CASSFGQGVGNEKLFF
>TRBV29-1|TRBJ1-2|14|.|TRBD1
TGCAGCGTTGTCTTTTTCGCAGGGGGCCGTGGCTACACCTTC
CSVVFFAGGRGYTF
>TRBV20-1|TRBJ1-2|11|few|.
TGCAGTGCTAGAGAGGCCGGCGGCTACACCTTC
CSAREAGGYTF
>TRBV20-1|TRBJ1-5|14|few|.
TGCAGTGCCCCTCCGGGGGCTGGCAATCAGCCCCAGCATTTT
CSAPPGAGNQPQHF
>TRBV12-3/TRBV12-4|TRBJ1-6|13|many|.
TGTGCCAGCAGTCCAAGGGACATAAGGCTCCTCCACTTT
CASSPRDIRLLHF
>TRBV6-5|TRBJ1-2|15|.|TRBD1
TGTGCCAGCAGTCGATCGGGACAGGGGGACTATGGCTACACCTTC
CASSRSGQGDYGYTF
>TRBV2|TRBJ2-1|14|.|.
TGTGCCAGCTGCGAGGGGGGCGCCCTCAATGAGCAGTTCTTC
CASCEGGALNEQFF
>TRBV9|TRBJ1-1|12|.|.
TGTGCCAGCAGCGTAGAGGGGAGTGAAGCTTTCTTT
CASSVEGSEAFF
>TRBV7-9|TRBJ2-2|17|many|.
TGTGCCAGCAGCCCCCTGAGGGCAGGACCGAACACCGGGGAGCTGTTTTTT
CASSPLRAGPNTGELFF
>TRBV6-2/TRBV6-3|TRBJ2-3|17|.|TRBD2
TGTGCCAGCAGTTACTATTTTAGCGGGACGTACACAGATACGCAGTATTTT
CASSYYFSGTYTDTQYF
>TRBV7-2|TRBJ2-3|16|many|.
TGTGCCAGCAGCCTCACGCAACGGGGGTTCACAGATACGCAGTATTTT
CASSLTQRGFTDTQYF
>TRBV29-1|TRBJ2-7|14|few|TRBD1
TGCAGCGTAGCCGCCGACAGGGTTACGTACGAGCAGTACTTC
CSVAADRVTYEQYF
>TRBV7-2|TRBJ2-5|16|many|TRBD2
TGTGCCAGCAGCTTAGAATGGCGGGGGGGCCGCGAGACCCAGTACTTC
CASSLEWRGGRETQYF
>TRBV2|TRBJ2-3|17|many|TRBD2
TGTGCCAGCATCTCGGGGGCTAGCGGGCAACGCACAGATACGCAGTATTTT
CASISGASGQRTDTQYF
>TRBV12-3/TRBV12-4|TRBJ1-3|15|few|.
TGTGCCAGCAGTATCACCCTGACACCGGCGGGCACCATATATTTT
CASSITLTPAGTIYF
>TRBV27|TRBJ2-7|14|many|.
TGTGCCAGCAGTTTAGGTCAGGGTGTCCACGAGCAGTACTTC
CASSLGQGVHEQYF
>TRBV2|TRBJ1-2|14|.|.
TGTGCCAGCAGCCCCGGCGGCGAGGGGTATAGCTACACCTTC
CASSPGGEGYSYTF
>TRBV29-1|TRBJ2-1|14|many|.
TGCAGCGCGCAACCGGGGTCGGGCGCCAATGAGCAGTTCTTC
CSAQPGSGANEQFF
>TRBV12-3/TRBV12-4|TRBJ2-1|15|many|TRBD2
TGTGCCAGCAGTTTTCTGGGAGCGGGGACCAATGAGCAGTTCTTC
CASSFLGAGTNEQFF
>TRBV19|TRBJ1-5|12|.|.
TGTGCCAGTAGTTTCAAGAATCAGCCCCAGCATTTT
CASSFKNQPQHF
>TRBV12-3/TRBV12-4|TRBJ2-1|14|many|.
TGTGCCAGCAGTTTTGGCGGACCCTACAATGAGCAGTTCTTC
CASSFGGPYNEQFF
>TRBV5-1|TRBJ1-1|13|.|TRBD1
TGCGCCAGCACTGGACAGGGGCTTTCTGAAGCTTTCTTT
CASTGQGLSEAFF
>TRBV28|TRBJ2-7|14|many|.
TGTGCCAGCAGTTTGATAACCTTACCCTACGAGCAGTACTTC
CASSLITLPYEQYF
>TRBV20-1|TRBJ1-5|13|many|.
TGCAGTGCTACGCAGGGGATCGGACAGCCCCAGCATTTT
CSATQGIGQPQHF
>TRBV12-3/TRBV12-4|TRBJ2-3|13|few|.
TGTGCTACTAGAGCCCGGAGCACAGATACGCAGTATTTT
CATRARSTDTQYF
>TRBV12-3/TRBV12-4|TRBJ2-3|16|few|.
TGTGCCAGCAGTGTCCCGACTAACCCTAGCACAGATACGCAGTATTTT
CASSVPTNPSTDTQYF
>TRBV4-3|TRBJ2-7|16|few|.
TGCGCCAGCAGCCAAGATCTATGGCAGGGACCCTACGAGCAGTACTTC
CASSQDLWQGPYEQYF
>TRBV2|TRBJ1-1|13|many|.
TGTGCCAGCAGTGAGGAAGGGCTCACTGAAGCTTTCTTT
CASSEEGLTEAFF
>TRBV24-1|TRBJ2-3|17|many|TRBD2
TGTGCCACCAGTGATTACCGGCGGGAGCGGGGCACAGATACGCAGTATTTT
CATSDYRRERGTDTQYF
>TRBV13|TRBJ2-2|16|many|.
TGTGCCAGCAGCCGAGGTTTTTTCGGTAACACCGGGGAGCTGTTTTTT
CASSRGFFGNTGELFF
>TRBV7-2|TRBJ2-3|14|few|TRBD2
TGTGCCAGCAGCCCGCTAGCGGGAGCAGATACGCAGTATTTT
CASSPLAGADTQYF
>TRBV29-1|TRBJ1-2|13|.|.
TGCAGCGTTGAAGCCCCCGCTGTGGCCGGCTACACCTTC
CSVEAPAVAGYTF
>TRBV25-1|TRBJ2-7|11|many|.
TGTGCCCTCGACGCCTCCTACGAGCAGTACTTC
CALDASYEQYF
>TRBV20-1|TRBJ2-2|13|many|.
TGCAGTGCTTTAGATTCGGGCACCGGGGAGCTGTTTTTT
CSALDSGTGELFF
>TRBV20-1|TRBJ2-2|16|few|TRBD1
TGCAGTGCTAGAGGACGGGACAGGGAGAACACCGGGGAGCTGTTTTTT
CSARGRDRENTGELFF